This entry features one T cell receptor beta chain sequence. In Seattle, patients joined the study during active infection and were tracked longitudinally. These data are taken from a study of blood T cell repertoires in COVID-19. Study-wide background: PBMCs, B-cell-depleted T cells, or T cells were the source of the cDNA or gDNA that made up the material.

Germline CDR1 reads SNHLY; CDR2 reads FYNNEI. CDR3 length equals 13 residues. Trimming removed 4 bases from V and 7 bases from J, with 11 bases in between. The authors' processing: The authors estimated nucleated cell counts from reference gene primer amplification. Profiling relied on immunoSEQ multiplex PCR, and the TCRdb table lists in-frame clones only, not all of them. D and trimming were read from the DNA, whereas the V and J calls and clone size are those reported in that table. This sample has some 390,000 clones, with around 87% found just once. Sequenced sample: peripheral blood. The chain has TRBV2 and TRBJ2-4, with D possibly TRBD2 on 5 matching bases. The source is a woman aged 60-75 years with COVID-19, enrolled during active disease. The CDR3 DNA is TGTGCCAGCAGTGGGACTGACTGGAACATTCAGTACTTC. Translating it yields CASSGTDWNIQYF.